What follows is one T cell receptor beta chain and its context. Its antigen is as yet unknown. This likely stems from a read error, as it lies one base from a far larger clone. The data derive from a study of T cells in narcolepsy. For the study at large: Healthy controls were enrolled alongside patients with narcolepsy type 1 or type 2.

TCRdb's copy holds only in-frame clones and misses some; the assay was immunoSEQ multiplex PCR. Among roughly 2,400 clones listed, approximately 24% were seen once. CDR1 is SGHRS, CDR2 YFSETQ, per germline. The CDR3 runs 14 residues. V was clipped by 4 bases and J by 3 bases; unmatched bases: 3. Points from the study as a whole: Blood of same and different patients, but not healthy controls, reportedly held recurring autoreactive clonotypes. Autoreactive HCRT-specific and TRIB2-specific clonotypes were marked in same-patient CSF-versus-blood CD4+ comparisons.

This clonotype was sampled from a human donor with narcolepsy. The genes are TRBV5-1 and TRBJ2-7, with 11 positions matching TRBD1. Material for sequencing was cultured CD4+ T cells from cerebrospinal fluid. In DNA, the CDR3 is TGCGCCAGCAGCGTGGGACAGGGGGGCTACGAGCAGTACTTC. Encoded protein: CASSVGQGGYEQYF.